Listed below are T cell receptor beta chains from one sample, sequenced in a study of T cell repertoires in cytomegalovirus infection. Which antigens these TCRs recognize remains unknown. TCRdb independently ran MiXCR on the reads; one entry per CDR3 protein. Here the sample spans roughly 860,000 distinct CDR3 sequences, 32% being singletons. Sequencing was performed on cultured CD8+ T cells from PBMCs, taken from culture after CMV antigen stimulation. The receptors come from a human donor in good health (CMV status not recorded). Some clones in this sample may be carry-over from other donors' samples. Both conserved end residues are part of each CDR3. A D gene is named only where the DNA matches it firmly. A row's size may be missing; if present it is once, few, many or a size class.

TRBJ2-7 . TRBD1 TRBV6-1 TGTGCCAGCACGATGACAGGGGGCTATGGTGAGCAGTACTTC CASTMTGGYGEQYF
TRBJ2-1 few . TRBV9 TGTGCCAGCAGCGGACTTCCGACCTACAATGAGCAGTTCTTC CASSGLPTYNEQFF
TRBJ2-1 few . TRBV20-1 TGCAGTGCCCCTGGGGTCCTCTATGGGGGACGGGTGAATGAGCAGTTCTTC CSAPGVLYGGRVNEQFF
TRBJ1-4 many TRBD1 TRBV7-6 TGTGCCAGCAGCCTGCGCCGGGACAGGGATGAAAAACTGTTTTTT CASSLRRDRDEKLFF
TRBJ2-3 . . TRBV5-1 TGCGCCAGCAGCTCGGGCCGTCAAGTGCCAGATACGCAGTATTTT CASSSGRQVPDTQYF
TRBJ2-1 . TRBD2 TRBV27 TGTGCCACCAACCTCAGCGGGGGGGGCTACAATGAGCAGTTCTTC CATNLSGGGYNEQFF
TRBJ2-1 many . TRBV7-9 TGTGCCAGCAGACCGACTCACACAGGGTTAGATGAGCAGTTCTTC CASRPTHTGLDEQFF
TRBJ2-2 many TRBD2 TRBV7-8 TGTGCCAGCAGCTCACCAGCGGGGGGTGCCGGGGAGCTGTTTTTT CASSSPAGGAGELFF
TRBJ2-5 few TRBD2 TRBV27 TGTGCCAGCAGAAAGGCTAGCGGAGAGACCCAGTACTTC CASRKASGETQYF
TRBJ1-2 . . TRBV7-2 TGTGCCAGCAGCTTAGGCCAGGGGATAGGCTACACCTTC CASSLGQGIGYTF
TRBJ2-3 . TRBD1 TRBV27 TGTGCCAGCTGCTACAGGGGTGGGGGTACAGATACGCAGTATTTT CASCYRGGGTDTQYF
TRBJ1-2 . TRBD1 TRBV19 TGTGCCAGTAGTGGGACAGAGGATCACTATGGCTACACCTTC CASSGTEDHYGYTF
TRBJ2-1 . . TRBV6-5 TGTGCCAGCAGTCTAAAGAGTACCTACAATGAGCAGTTCTTC CASSLKSTYNEQFF
TRBJ2-3 few . TRBV4-1 TGCGCCAGCAGCCAACAAACAGATACGCAGTATTTT CASSQQTDTQYF
TRBJ2-7 many TRBD2 TRBV12-3/TRBV12-4 TGTGCCACCCGACTAGCAGACTCCTACGAGCAGTACTTC CATRLADSYEQYF
TRBJ2-2 . TRBD2 TRBV4-2 TGTGCCAGCAGCCAAACGGGACTAGCCTGGACCGGGGAGCTGTTTTTT CASSQTGLAWTGELFF
TRBJ2-5 . . TRBV6-6 TGTGCCAGCAGTTACTCTATGGGGCGGGAGACCCAGTACTTC CASSYSMGRETQYF
TRBJ2-3 . TRBD1 TRBV5-4 TGTGCCAGCAGCGACGGAAGACAGGGGAGAAGGACAGATACGCAGTATTTT CASSDGRQGRRTDTQYF
TRBJ2-7 many . TRBV7-6 TGTGCCAGCAGCTCCGGGACGGACTACGAGCAGTACTTC CASSSGTDYEQYF
TRBJ1-5 . . TRBV11-2 TGTGCCAGCAGCAACCAGAATCAGCCCCAGCATTTT CASSNQNQPQHF
TRBJ2-1 many TRBD2 TRBV7-9 TGTGCCAGCAGTTCGACTAGCGCCTACTCCTACAATGAGCAGTTCTTC CASSSTSAYSYNEQFF
TRBJ2-1 . TRBD2 TRBV6-1 TGTGCCAGCCGAGCGGGGGGGAGCTCCTACAATGAGCAGTTCTTC CASRAGGSSYNEQFF
TRBJ2-1 . . TRBV15 TGTGCCACCAGCAGAGATCGAGCCTACAATGAGCAGTTCTTC CATSRDRAYNEQFF
TRBJ1-5 many . TRBV7-8 TGTGCCAGCAGCCCAGGCTGGGGGGGGCAGCCCCAGCATTTT CASSPGWGGQPQHF
TRBJ2-7 . TRBD1 TRBV5-6 TGTGCCAGCAGCCGCGGACAGGGGACCCACGAGCAGTACTTC CASSRGQGTHEQYF
TRBJ1-1 . TRBD1 TRBV29-1 TGCAGCGTTGACTTTACGGACAGGGCATACACTGAAGCTTTCTTT CSVDFTDRAYTEAFF
TRBJ1-5 many . TRBV6-6 TGTGCCAGCGAACGGCAGGGTGGGGTCCAGCCCCAGCATTTT CASERQGGVQPQHF
TRBJ2-7 once . TRBV27 TGTGCCAGCAGTTTCGAGGGGCAACAGTACTTC CASSFEGQQYF
TRBJ2-1 . TRBD2 TRBV27 TGTGCCAGCAGTTTTACCGGGACTAGCGGTGAGCAGTTCTTC CASSFTGTSGEQFF
TRBJ1-2 few TRBD1 TRBV29-1 TGCAGCGTTGAAGATGGGACAGGGGCAGGCGGCTACACCTTC CSVEDGTGAGGYTF
TRBJ2-2 many TRBD2 TRBV2 TGTGCCAGCAGCGGGACTAGCGGGACCACCGGGGAGCTGTTTTTT CASSGTSGTTGELFF
TRBJ1-2 few . TRBV7-9 TGTGCCAGCAGCTTAGCGGCGCGGCCGGATGGCTACACCTTC CASSLAARPDGYTF
TRBJ1-2 few TRBD1 TRBV25-1 TGTGCCAGCAGTGAATTTACAGGGGATGGCTACACCTTC CASSEFTGDGYTF
TRBJ2-1 . . TRBV7-3 TGTGCCAGCAGCCTCACTAGCTCTGGGGGCAATGAGCAGTTCTTC CASSLTSSGGNEQFF
TRBJ1-5 many . TRBV25-1 TGTGCCAGCAGTCACTTGGTGGCGTTCAATCAGCCCCAGCATTTT CASSHLVAFNQPQHF
TRBJ1-6 many . TRBV12-3/TRBV12-4 TGTGCCAGCAGTTTAGAAGGGAAGAGCTCACCCCTCCACTTT CASSLEGKSSPLHF
TRBJ2-1 many . TRBV7-9 TGTGCCAGCAGCTTAGAGGGGTATAGCAATGAGCAGTTCTTC CASSLEGYSNEQFF
TRBJ2-7 . . TRBV28 TGTGCCAGCAGTCCCAGGGCCAGATCCTACGAGCAGTACTTC CASSPRARSYEQYF
TRBJ2-1 . TRBD1 TRBV7-6 TGTGCCAGCAGCTTAGCGAGACAGGGAATGGGCCCTTACAATGAGCGGTTCTTC CASSLARQGMGPYNERFF
TRBJ2-3 . . TRBV27 TGTGCCAGTCGGAGGGGGGGACGGAACACAGATACGCAGTATTTT CASRRGGRNTDTQYF
TRBJ2-1 . . TRBV7-9 TGTGCCAGCAGCCACCCCCCCAGGGGCGATAACAATGAGCAGTTCTTC CASSHPPRGDNNEQFF
TRBJ1-1 many . TRBV7-9 TGTGCCAGCAGCTTAGGGGGACTGTTGAACACTGAAGCTTTCTTT CASSLGGLLNTEAFF
TRBJ2-5 few . TRBV14 TGTGCCAGCAGCCAAGTAACTAGCCCAGAGACCCAGTACTTC CASSQVTSPETQYF
TRBJ2-1 . . TRBV6-5 TGTGCCAGCAGTTCCGTGGGGGGACAATACAATGAGCAGTTCTTC CASSSVGGQYNEQFF
TRBJ1-2 few TRBD1 TRBV5-4 TGTGCCAGCAGCGAACAGGGGGAGGGGAGTAAATTTCTGAACTATGGCTACACCTTC CASSEQGEGSKFLNYGYTF
TRBJ2-1 few . TRBV29-1 TGCAGCGTTGAGAACCGGGACATATCCTCCAATGAGCAGTTCTTC CSVENRDISSNEQFF
TRBJ2-1 few TRBD1 TRBV19 TGTGCCACTTCGAACAGGGGCCGGGCAAACAATGAGCAGTTCTTC CATSNRGRANNEQFF
TRBJ2-1 once TRBD1 TRBV4-1 TGCGCCAGCAGCCAAGACGGGACAGGGAGCTCCTACAATGAGCAGTTCTTC CASSQDGTGSSYNEQFF
TRBJ1-1 . TRBD1 TRBV19 TGTGCCAGTCTACAGGGGGCGTCGGCTTTCTTT CASLQGASAFF
TRBJ1-4 . TRBD1 TRBV6-1 TGTGCCAGCAGTGAGGAAGGGGTGGGCAGGGGGGCCGAGGACGAAAAACTGTTTTTT CASSEEGVGRGAEDEKLFF